The present TCR beta chain was sequenced within a study of T cell changes during pregnancy in multiple sclerosis. TCRdb's copy holds only in-frame clones and misses some; the assay was immunoSEQ multiplex PCR. Here the sample spans tens of thousands of clones, roughly 88% being singletons. The clonotype comes from a female donor with multiple sclerosis, enrolled in a pregnancy study. This specimen consisted of peripheral blood, obtained in the second trimester of pregnancy.

For the CDR3, the DNA is TGTGCCAGCAGCGGACAATGGGGGGAGGGCAATCAGCCCCAGCATTTT. Encoded protein: CASSGQWGEGNQPQHF. The chain couples TRBV7-3 to TRBJ1-5; tentative D call: TRBD1 (5 bases). V was cut by 5 bases and J by 2 bases, with 16 bases left in between. Germline V gene sequence: CDR1 SGHTA, CDR2 FQGTGA. The CDR3 has 16 amino acids.